The 28 T cell receptor beta chains below were found in one sample sequenced in a study of OX40 agonist ivuxolimab in advanced cancers. Only in-frame clones appear in the TCRdb table, and some are missing; sequencing was by immunoSEQ multiplex PCR. The sample has some 94,000 clones, about 92% seen once. Here the sequenced sample was CD4+ or CD8+ T cells sorted from blood, taken in a trial of the OX40 agonist ivuxolimab. The receptors were sampled from an adult with an advanced solid tumor such as melanoma, head and neck, liver or kidney cancer.

The V and J genes are TRBV30 and TRBJ2-1; 7 nucleotides line up with TRBD2. V lost 6 bases and J lost 9; bases outside the gene matches: 17. CDR3 length: 15 residues. Germline CDR1 and CDR2: GTSNPN and SVGIG (reference sequence). DNA of the CDR3: TGTGCCTGCTCCACTCATCTAGGGCTAGCGGTTGAGCAGTTCTTC. Translation gives CACSTHLGLAVEQFF.

A word on this clone: The germline gene is not matched at one end of the junction; a read error may be the cause. The rearrangement joins TRBV27 to TRBJ2-7; D is ambiguous. CDR1 is MNHEY, CDR2 SMNVEV, per germline (reference sequence). The CDR3 length is 13 residues. The chain's CDR3 is CASSVSPFVEQYF. In DNA form, the CDR3 reads TGTGCCAGCAGTGTATCGCCCTTCGTCGAGCAGTACTTC.

This sequence joins TRBV28 and TRBJ1-2; TRBD1 agrees at 12 bases. From germline, CDR1 is MDHEN and CDR2 SYDVKM. CDR3 length equals 14 residues. V gave up 6 bases and J gave up 8 bases; unmatched junction bases: 7. The CDR3 region has the DNA TGTGCCAGCAGGACAGGGGACAGGGGGCAGGGCTACACCTTC. It translates to CASRTGDRGQGYTF.

The chain joins TRBV5-6 to TRBJ2-1; 11 positions agree with TRBD2. Germline trimming cut 3 bases from V and 4 bases from J; bases unmatched to any gene: 3. Germline CDR1 is SGHDT and CDR2 is YYEEEE. The CDR3 runs to 15 residues. The CDR3 sequence: CASSSLAGGYNEQFF. In DNA form, the CDR3 reads TGTGCCAGCAGCTCTCTAGCGGGAGGTTACAATGAGCAGTTCTTC.

This rearrangement joins TRBV9 to TRBJ2-3, with D perhaps assigned TRBD1 or TRBD2 (5 bases each). V lost 2 bases, J lost 2 bases, and 12 bases lay in between. The CDR3 is 15 amino acids. Germline V gene data show CDR1 as SGDLS and CDR2 as YYNGEE. The CDR3 nucleotides read TGTGCCAGCAGCGTCCGGGACGGATTCACAGATACGCAGTATTTT. Its translation: CASSVRDGFTDTQYF.

J is TRBJ2-1 and V is TRBV11-2; weak D call: TRBD1 (6 bases). The V end lost 5 bases, the J end lost 8 bases, and 10 bases lay between the germline ends. CDR1 and CDR2 (germline): SGHAT, FQNNGV. There are 12 residues in the CDR3. The CDR3 sequence is CASSDRSHEQFF. The CDR3 region has the DNA TGTGCCAGCAGCGACAGGTCTCATGAGCAGTTCTTC.

The chain is built from TRBV28 and TRBJ1-1; TRBD1 matches at 8 bases. Germline V gene lookup returns CDR1 MDHEN and CDR2 SYDVKM. CDR3 length: 20 residues. The V gene end was trimmed by 6 bases and the J gene end by 0 bases; junction bases not matched to a gene: 21. CDR3 sequence (DNA): TGTGCCAGCAGCCCCCGAGACAGGGGTCGACTGAGGGACATGAACACTGAAGCTTTCTTT. Protein sequence: CASSPRDRGRLRDMNTEAFF.

V is TRBV7-8 and J is TRBJ2-5; no reliable D call. V was cut by 4 bases and J by 4 bases, with 10 bases left in between. CDR3 length: 13 residues. Germline values: CDR1 SGHVS, CDR2 FQNEAQ. CDR3 sequence (DNA): TGTGCCAGCAGCTCCGACGTCGTAGAGACCCAGTACTTC. Amino acids: CASSSDVVETQYF.

The chain is built from TRBV10-3 and TRBJ1-1, with D unclear. Germline assignment: CDR1 ENHRY and CDR2 SYGVKD. The CDR3 loop spans 14 amino acids. Trimming cost V 7 bases and J 1 base, with 13 bases left between them. The CDR3 spells CAINSEGKNTEAFF. The DNA for the CDR3 is TGTGCCATCAATTCCGAGGGAAAGAACACTGAAGCTTTCTTT.

This clone has a single count. The chain carries TRBV4-1 and TRBJ1-5, with a possible D match to TRBD1 (6 bases). Trimming left V 1 base short and J 0 bases short, with 16 bases between. CDR3 length: 18 amino acids. Germline CDR1 reads MGHRA; CDR2 reads YSYEKL. The CDR3 DNA reads as TGCGCCAGCAGCCAAGGCCCGGGACATACAGATAGCAATCAGCCCCAGCATTTT. It yields the protein CASSQGPGHTDSNQPQHF.

The chain couples TRBV5-3 to TRBJ2-5, with 7 bases aligning to TRBD2. TRBV5-3 is filed as an ORF, its function uncertain. The CDR3 sequence is 17 residues long. Losses at the gene ends were 3 bases for V and 2 bases for J; bases not matched to a gene: 13. This CDR3 is CARSSKAGEGWQETQYF. The CDR3 DNA is TGTGCCAGAAGCTCCAAGGCCGGGGAGGGTTGGCAAGAGACCCAGTACTTC.

The genes are TRBV28 and TRBJ1-5; TRBD1 might be the D (5 bases). V lost 5 bases, J lost 1 base, and 12 bases lay in between. CDR1 MDHEN and CDR2 SYDVKM come from the germline V gene. The CDR3 totals 15 residues. The CDR3 is CASSDRGQSNQPQHF. The CDR3, as DNA: TGTGCCAGCAGTGACCGGGGCCAGAGCAATCAGCCCCAGCATTTT.

A few counts support this clone. The chain is built from TRBV4-2 and TRBJ1-1, with D hard to call. The CDR3 is made up of 13 amino acids. Germline V gene sequence: CDR1 LGHNA, CDR2 YNFKEQ. The V and J ends lost 2 bases and 0 bases respectively, with 4 bases between them. In nucleotides, the CDR3 is TGTGCCAGCAGCCAAACGGTGAACACTGAAGCTTTCTTT. Translated, it gives CASSQTVNTEAFF.

The J gene is TRBJ1-1, the V gene TRBV2; a possible D gene is TRBD1 (5 bases). The germline CDR1 and CDR2 sequences are SNHLY and FYNNEI. Trimming took off 4 bases at V and 7 bases at J, with 10 bases between the two ends. This CDR3 contains 12 residues. CDR3 coding DNA: TGTGCCAGCAGTGGGGGGGGGTTTGAAGCTTTCTTT. Protein product: CASSGGGFEAFF.

This clone was found a few times. The genes are TRBV4-3 and TRBJ2-3, with D possibly being TRBD1 (6 bases). The V gene lost 4 bases and the J gene lost 1 base, with 12 bases spanning the gap. CDR1 and CDR2 from the germline V gene are LGHNA and YSLEER. CDR3 length equals 15 residues. CDR3 nucleotides: TGCGCCAGCAGCCCAGGGGTTTTTGGCACAGATACGCAGTATTTT. Its protein product is CASSPGVFGTDTQYF.

The V and J genes are TRBV11-2 and TRBJ1-3; no clear D. Germline assignment: CDR1 SGHAT and CDR2 FQNNGV. V lost 0 bases to trimming and J lost 4 bases, with 13 bases between them. The CDR3 has 16 amino acids. The CDR3: CASSLDPGWSGNTIYF. The CDR3 nucleotides read TGTGCCAGCAGCTTAGATCCGGGATGGAGCGGAAACACCATATATTTT.

The chain carries TRBV27 and TRBJ2-7; 8 bases fit TRBD2. The CDR3 contains 15 residues. The V gene's germline CDR1 is MNHEY and CDR2 SMNVEV (reference sequence). With V trimmed by 4 bases and J by 4 bases, 9 bases remained unmatched. As DNA, the CDR3 is TGTGCCAGCAGTTCCGAAGCGGGGGCAGGATACGAGCAGTACTTC. Translated: CASSSEAGAGYEQYF.

This sequence joins TRBV27 and TRBJ2-3, with 9 bases that match TRBD2. The J segment lost 0 bases and the V segment lost 3 bases, leaving 4 bases of the junction unmatched. This CDR3 region has 16 residues. The germline V gene encodes CDR1 MNHEY and CDR2 SMNVEV (reference sequence). The CDR3 loop is CASSLSSGISTDTQYF. The DNA of the CDR3 is TGTGCCAGCAGTTTGTCTAGCGGGATAAGCACAGATACGCAGTATTTT.

This rearrangement joins TRBV5-8 to TRBJ2-1; 7 bases map to TRBD2. There are 14 residues in the CDR3. Trimming took 5 bases from V and 8 from J; bases not matched to a gene: 10. CDR1 SGHTS and CDR2 YDEGEE come from the germline V gene. The chain's CDR3 is CASSLGLVGDEQFF. The CDR3 DNA sequence: TGTGCCAGCAGTCTCGGACTAGTGGGTGATGAGCAGTTCTTC.

J is TRBJ1-6 and V is TRBV6-5, with D perhaps matching TRBD1 (6 bases). Trimming removed 2 bases from V and 7 bases from J, with 15 bases in between. This CDR3 has 16 amino acids. Germline CDR1 MNHEY, CDR2 SVGAGI. The CDR3 reads CASSYGPWGPNSPLHF. The CDR3 nucleotides are TGTGCCAGCAGTTACGGACCCTGGGGGCCGAATTCACCCCTCCACTTT.

V gene TRBV9 combines with J gene TRBJ2-6; D not resolved. The CDR3 sequence is 15 residues long. V was pared by 4 bases and J by 0 bases, with 8 bases between. Germline CDR1 reads SGDLS; CDR2 reads YYNGEE. The CDR3 reads CASSPLGSGANVLTF. The CDR3 region has the DNA TGTGCCAGCAGCCCTCTCGGCTCTGGGGCCAACGTCCTGACTTTC.

CDR3 sequence reads: CASSLVTGVNYGYTF. The CDR3 nucleotides are TGTGCCAGCAGCTTAGTGACAGGGGTTAACTATGGCTACACCTTC. This chain uses TRBV7-9 with TRBJ1-2; 8 nucleotides match TRBD1. V lost 1 base and J lost 1; bases outside the gene matches: 2. The CDR3 consists of 15 residues. CDR1 is SEHNR and CDR2 is FQNEAQ in the germline V gene (reference sequence). Full variable domain (rest looked up from reference TRBV7-9 and TRBJ1-2): DTGVSQNPRHKITKRGQNVTFRCDPISEHNRLYWYRQTLGQGPEFLTYFQNEAQLEKSRLLSDRFSAERPKGSFSTLEIQRTEQGDSAMYLCASSLVTGVNYGYTFGSGTRLTVV.

The chain links TRBV19 to TRBJ1-5; no firm D call. Germline V CDR1 and CDR2: LNHDA, SQIVND (reference sequence). V was trimmed by 7 bases and J by 5 bases, leaving 21 bases between them. This CDR3 comprises 16 residues. Written as DNA, the CDR3 is TGTGCCAGTACCTCGGCAGTTGGCTTTACGGATCAGCCCCAGCATTTT. Its translation is CASTSAVGFTDQPQHF.

The chain carries TRBV29-1 and TRBJ1-1; 9 bases are a match to TRBD1. Germline V gene sequence: CDR1 SQVTM, CDR2 ANQGSEA. This CDR3 spans 11 amino acids. J gave up 10 bases and V 7 bases, and 7 bases lay outside the gene matches. CDR3 sequence: CSEDRGSGAFF. The CDR3 nucleotides are TGCAGCGAAGACAGGGGGTCGGGAGCTTTCTTT.

The chain employs TRBV28 and TRBJ1-2; tentatively, D is TRBD1 (5 bases). Trimming pared 3 bases from V and 4 bases from J, leaving 21 bases between. The CDR3 runs 17 residues. Germline-derived CDR1 and CDR2 are MDHEN and SYDVKM. The CDR3 DNA is TGTGCCAGCAGTTTGGGCGGGCGACACCCCGGGGGCTATGGCTACACCTTC. Protein: CASSLGGRHPGGYGYTF.

This chain connects TRBV12-5 to TRBJ1-4; 8 nucleotides line up with TRBD1. The CDR3 length is 16 residues. The trim removed 2 bases at V and 5 bases at J, leaving 7 bases unmatched. Germline V lookup: CDR1 LGHNT, CDR2 FRNRAP. The CDR3 sequence is CASGLSSTGANEKLFF. In DNA form, the CDR3 reads TGTGCTAGTGGTTTGTCGTCGACAGGGGCAAATGAAAAACTGTTTTTT.

This clone was seen a few times. V is TRBV27 and J is TRBJ2-7, with D maybe TRBD1 (5 bases). The CDR3 extends over 12 amino acids. Trimming stripped 3 bases from V and 6 bases from J, with 9 bases between. Germline V gene lookup returns CDR1 MNHEY and CDR2 SMNVEV (reference sequence). The CDR3: CASSLPGREQYF. The DNA for the CDR3 is TGTGCCAGCAGTTTGCCAGGGCGCGAGCAGTACTTC.

The chain recombines TRBV29-1 with TRBJ1-3; the D is unclear. The CDR3 sequence is 11 residues long. The ends were cut back, 6 bases at V and 8 bases at J, with 11 bases in the middle. Germline V gives CDR1 SQVTM, CDR2 ANQGSEA. CDR3 in DNA: TGCAGCGTATACTCGGGTGACACCATATATTTT. Amino acids: CSVYSGDTIYF.